Listed below are T cell receptor beta chains from one sample, sequenced in a study of blood T cell repertoires in COVID-19. Sequencing was performed with immunoSEQ multiplex PCR; in TCRdb, only in-frame clones are kept and a portion is missing. The sample has 200,000 to 300,000 clones; 84% are singletons. Sequencing was performed on peripheral blood. These receptors were obtained from a woman aged 40 to 50 who had recovered from COVID-19. CDR3s include the opening cysteine and the closing phenylalanine or tryptophan. The D gene is left open where the match is weak. Only part of the rows carry a size: once, few, many, or a class if the clone is expanded.

CDR3nt	CDR3aa	d_gene	abundance	len	v_gene	j_gene
TGCAGCTCCTACCGGGACATCGATGGCTACACCTTC	CSSYRDIDGYTF	NA	few	12	TRBV29-1	TRBJ1-2
TGTGCCAGCAGCTTAGTAACAGCGAACACTGAAGCTTTCTTT	CASSLVTANTEAFF	NA	NA	14	TRBV11-3	TRBJ1-1
TGTGCCAGCAGCTGGGTCGGGGGAGCTAACTATGGCTACACCTTC	CASSWVGGANYGYTF	NA	NA	15	TRBV5-4	TRBJ1-2
TGTGCCAGCAGCCGCCGACAGGGGGCGGATTCGGACGAGCAGTACTTC	CASSRRQGADSDEQYF	TRBD1	NA	16	TRBV9	TRBJ2-7
TGTGCCAGCAGTCAGGTCTTTAATTCACCCCTCCACTTT	CASSQVFNSPLHF	NA	NA	13	TRBV12-3/TRBV12-4	TRBJ1-6
TGTGCCAGCAGTGCTAATTCCAGGGGGGCTTTCTTT	CASSANSRGAFF	TRBD1	NA	12	TRBV25-1	TRBJ1-1
TGTGCCAGCAGCTTGGCTGTAGGGGACAATGAGCAGTTCTTC	CASSLAVGDNEQFF	NA	NA	14	TRBV5-5	TRBJ2-1
TGTGCCATCAGTGATTGGGGCGGCCAAGAGACCCAGTACTTC	CAISDWGGQETQYF	NA	NA	14	TRBV10-3	TRBJ2-5
TGCGCCAGCAGCCTCCAGCGGGCACAAGAGACCCAGTACTTC	CASSLQRAQETQYF	NA	NA	14	TRBV5-1	TRBJ2-5
TGTGCCAGCAGTTTAACAGGAGGGATGAACACTGAAGCTTTCTTT	CASSLTGGMNTEAFF	NA	few	15	TRBV27	TRBJ1-1
TGTGCCAGCAGTTTAAGACAGGGGGCCAGTCAGCCCCAGCATTTT	CASSLRQGASQPQHF	TRBD1	NA	15	TRBV28	TRBJ1-5
TGCGCCAGCAGCACGGGACTTATGAACACTGAAGCTTTCTTT	CASSTGLMNTEAFF	NA	NA	14	TRBV5-1	TRBJ1-1
TGTGCCAGCAGTGACTACGGACAGGGTATTCGGGGCTACACCTTC	CASSDYGQGIRGYTF	TRBD1	NA	15	TRBV6-4	TRBJ1-2
TGTGCCAGCAGCTTAGGACAGGGGGCTAGACAGCCCCAGCATTTT	CASSLGQGARQPQHF	TRBD1	NA	15	TRBV13	TRBJ1-5
TGTGCCAGCAGTTTATTCATGAACGGGAAACGCGAGCAGTACTTC	CASSLFMNGKREQYF	NA	NA	15	TRBV27	TRBJ2-7
TGTGCCATCAGTGACGGACAGGGCACTGAAGCTTTCTTT	CAISDGQGTEAFF	TRBD1	few	13	TRBV10-3	TRBJ1-1
TGTGCCAGCAGCTCCGAGACTAGCGGGGGGACTGATACGCAGTATTTT	CASSSETSGGTDTQYF	TRBD2	NA	16	TRBV7-3	TRBJ2-3
TGTGCCAGCAGTAACGCCGCAGGGGGCGGGGGTAACTATGGCTACACCTTC	CASSNAAGGGGNYGYTF	TRBD1	NA	17	TRBV28	TRBJ1-2
TGTGCCAGCAGCTTCGCGGGTTTCGGCAATCAGCCCCAGCATTTT	CASSFAGFGNQPQHF	NA	once	15	TRBV7-2	TRBJ1-5
TGTGCCAGCAGCCGCAGGGCTATTACCTATGGCTACACCTTC	CASSRRAITYGYTF	NA	NA	14	TRBV7-9	TRBJ1-2
TGTGCCAGCAGCCCAAGACCCGGGACTGGGGCCAACGTCCTGACTTTC	CASSPRPGTGANVLTF	NA	NA	16	TRBV9	TRBJ2-6
TGTGCCAGCAAAAGACGAGGGACAGGGGATACTGAAGCTTTCTTT	CASKRRGTGDTEAFF	TRBD1	NA	15	TRBV5-6	TRBJ1-1
TGTGCCAGCTCACTGACAGGGGCTGTCACTGAAGCTTTCTTT	CASSLTGAVTEAFF	TRBD1	NA	14	TRBV18	TRBJ1-1
TGTGCCAGCTCATTGAGGGGGTCTAGGCAAGAGACCCAGTACTTC	CASSLRGSRQETQYF	NA	NA	15	TRBV7-7	TRBJ2-5
TGTGCCAGCTCAAGCCCTGAGACCCAGTACTTC	CASSSPETQYF	NA	NA	11	TRBV18	TRBJ2-5
TGTGCCAGCAGCTTAGACAAGATCCCAGCCAAAAACATTCAGTACTTC	CASSLDKIPAKNIQYF	NA	NA	16	TRBV7-2	TRBJ2-4
TGTGCCAGCAGTTTATTTGGGGGAGGGGCCGGGGAGCTGTTTTTT	CASSLFGGGAGELFF	TRBD2	NA	15	TRBV28	TRBJ2-2
TGCAGTGCTAGTACTAGCCAAGAGACCCAGTACTTC	CSASTSQETQYF	NA	NA	12	TRBV20-1	TRBJ2-5
TGCAGCGTAGAGGCTAGCACAGATACGCAGTATTTT	CSVEASTDTQYF	NA	NA	12	TRBV29-1	TRBJ2-3
TGTGCCAGCAGCCTAGGGACAGGGCGTAATAGGGCCTACACTGAAGCTTTCTTT	CASSLGTGRNRAYTEAFF	TRBD1	NA	18	TRBV5-6	TRBJ1-1
TGTGCCAGCACCCGGGACAGCGAAGACTCACCCCTCCACTTT	CASTRDSEDSPLHF	TRBD1	NA	14	TRBV28	TRBJ1-6
TGCAGCGCGGCCAGCGGGGGGGAGACCCAGTACTTC	CSAASGGETQYF	TRBD2	NA	12	TRBV29-1	TRBJ2-5
TGTGCCAGCAGTTTCTCCGGGACAGGGAACTCCGGGGAGCTGTTTTTT	CASSFSGTGNSGELFF	TRBD1	few	16	TRBV28	TRBJ2-2
TGTGCCAGCAGTTACTCTTGGGAGCGCTATGGCTACACCTTC	CASSYSWERYGYTF	NA	NA	14	TRBV6-2/TRBV6-3	TRBJ1-2
TGTGCCAGCAGCTCTCGGGGCTCCTACGAGCAGTACTTC	CASSSRGSYEQYF	NA	NA	13	TRBV11-3	TRBJ2-7
TGTGCCACCAGTGAGGCGGGCAGGGGATTTGAGCAGTTCTTC	CATSEAGRGFEQFF	NA	once	14	TRBV24-1	TRBJ2-1
TGTGCCAGCAGCGTAGCCACAGATGGAACAGATACGCAGTATTTT	CASSVATDGTDTQYF	NA	NA	15	TRBV9	TRBJ2-3
TGTGCCAGCAGCCAAAACGGGGATTCTCGTGGCTACACCTTC	CASSQNGDSRGYTF	NA	NA	14	TRBV3-1/TRBV3-2	TRBJ1-2
TGCGCCAGCAGCAGTGACAGCTCTTTGTATGGCTACACCTTC	CASSSDSSLYGYTF	NA	NA	14	TRBV5-1	TRBJ1-2
TGTGCCAGCAGCTTCGGGACAGGGGTCCCTAATGAAAAACTGTTTTTT	CASSFGTGVPNEKLFF	TRBD1	NA	16	TRBV11-3	TRBJ1-4
TGCGCCAGCAGCTTGTCGGGGGTTTATGGCTACACCTTC	CASSLSGVYGYTF	NA	few	13	TRBV5-1	TRBJ1-2
TGTGCCAGCAGTTACAGTACAGGGGAGGATCAGCCCCAGCATTTT	CASSYSTGEDQPQHF	TRBD1	few	15	TRBV6-6	TRBJ1-5
TGTGCCAGCAGTTACTCGACAGGGAACTATGGCTACACCTTC	CASSYSTGNYGYTF	TRBD1	NA	14	TRBV6-5	TRBJ1-2
TGTGCCAGCAGTTCCCCCTCACTAGCGGGGGCGGGCACCGGGGAGCTGTTTTTT	CASSSPSLAGAGTGELFF	TRBD2	NA	18	TRBV28	TRBJ2-2
TGTGCCAGCAGCCAAGGGTGGGGCACCGAGCAGTTCTTC	CASSQGWGTEQFF	NA	NA	13	TRBV14	TRBJ2-1
TGTGCCAGCAAACGGAGCGGGGGGCTTAGCACAGATACGCAGTATTTT	CASKRSGGLSTDTQYF	TRBD2	NA	16	TRBV7-2	TRBJ2-3
TGTGCCACCAGAAAAGGACAGACCACTGGAAACACCATATATTTT	CATRKGQTTGNTIYF	NA	NA	15	TRBV15	TRBJ1-3
TGTGCCAGCAGCCCACAGGGAGGGTCTCGGGAGCAGTACTTC	CASSPQGGSREQYF	NA	NA	14	TRBV7-3	TRBJ2-7
TGTGCCAGCAGCTTAGCAGGGCCGGTGGCTGGCTACACCTTC	CASSLAGPVAGYTF	NA	few	14	TRBV13	TRBJ1-2
TGTGCCAGCAGGGCTGACAGGGGGTTCTACAATGAGCAGTTCTTC	CASRADRGFYNEQFF	TRBD1	NA	15	TRBV2	TRBJ2-1
TGTGCCAGCGTCAGGGGTATGGAGGACGAGCAGTACTTC	CASVRGMEDEQYF	NA	NA	13	TRBV6-5	TRBJ2-7
TGTGCCAGCAGCCAAGAAGCAAGTAGTAACTATGGCTACACCTTC	CASSQEASSNYGYTF	NA	NA	15	TRBV4-2	TRBJ1-2